This entry lists 9 T cell receptor beta chains sequenced from one sample in a study of T cells in Graves' hyperthyroidism and ophthalmopathy. It was RNA transcripts that yielded the amplified TCR beta CDR3 regions. First-round RT-PCR of the TCR CDR3 relied on the HTBI primer set. TCRdb itself ran the multiplex PCR reads through MiXCR, one entry per CDR3 protein. The sample lists around 520,000 distinct CDR3 sequences, approximately 15% occurring once. Sequenced sample: blood. These receptors were obtained from a middle-aged woman with Graves' hyperthyroidism.

Regarding this clonotype: The final CDR3 position lacks the conserved phenylalanine or tryptophan, pointing to a likely read error. This chain links TRBV20-1 with TRBJ2-7; D uncertain. V gave up 3 bases and J gave up 0 bases, with 15 bases separating them. Germline CDR1 is DFQATT and CDR2 is SNEGSKA (reference sequence). The CDR3 has 15 amino acids. The CDR3 DNA reads as TGCAGTGCTAGTACCTACCCAGCGATCTCCTACGAGCAGTACTCC. Encoded protein: CSASTYPAISYEQYS.

This clonotype was seen ten or more times. The CDR3 region is CASSPGGQGVGQPQHF. CDR3 sequence (DNA): TGTGCCAGCAGCCCTGGAGGACAGGGGGTCGGTCAGCCCCAGCATTTT. J is TRBJ1-5 and V is TRBV7-8, with 10 bases that match TRBD1. Germline-derived CDR1 and CDR2 are SGHVS and FQNEAQ. The CDR3 runs 16 residues. J was trimmed by 6 bases and V by 5 bases; bases with no gene match: 10.

In this sample, this clonotype turned up many times. The chain joins TRBV5-1 to TRBJ2-5; 7 bases align to TRBD1. In germline, CDR1 is SGHRS, CDR2 YFSETQ. J was trimmed by 1 base and V by 3 bases; bases with no gene match: 6. CDR3 length equals 15 residues. The CDR3 sequence is CASSSTGVPQETQYF. The CDR3 bases are TGCGCCAGCAGCTCTACAGGGGTCCCCCAAGAGACCCAGTACTTC.

In this sample, this clonotype turned up many times. The genes are TRBV5-1 and TRBJ2-3, with 12 bases lining up with TRBD2. The CDR3 has 17 amino acids. Germline CDR1 reads SGHRS; CDR2 reads YFSETQ. V gave up 4 bases and J gave up 4 bases; unmatched junction bases: 10. This CDR3 is CASSPTLAGGPPDTQYF. Written as DNA, the CDR3 is TGCGCCAGCAGCCCAACTCTAGCGGGAGGGCCCCCAGATACGCAGTATTTT.

V and J are TRBV7-3 and TRBJ2-5; TRBD1 matches 9 bases. The CDR3 is 15 residues long. Germline lookup yields CDR1 SGHTA and CDR2 FQGTGA. V shed 5 bases, J shed 1 base, and the junction held 5 bases outside the gene matches. The CDR3 DNA reads TGTGCCAGCAGCCCACGGACAGGGGCCCAAGAGACCCAGTACTTC. Translating it yields CASSPRTGAQETQYF.

This clonotype has a count of ten or more. The chain uses TRBV18 and TRBJ2-5; D gene uncertain. Germline V CDR1 and CDR2: KGHSH, LQKENI. V dropped 8 bases and J dropped 1 base, with 11 bases sitting between them. The CDR3 is 13 residues long. Here the CDR3 reads CASSPGSQETQYF. The CDR3 region has the DNA TGTGCCAGCAGTCCCGGGTCCCAAGAGACCCAGTACTTC.

At least ten counts were recorded for this clonotype. The J gene is TRBJ2-7, the V gene TRBV28, with D possibly being TRBD1 or TRBD2 (5 bases each). Looked up from germline, CDR1 is MDHEN and CDR2 is SYDVKM. Trimming left V 3 bases short and J 1 base short, with 10 bases between. The CDR3 spans 14 residues. The CDR3 spells CASSFGDRSYEQYF. CDR3 DNA: TGTGCCAGCAGTTTCGGGGACCGATCCTACGAGCAGTACTTC.

The chain joins TRBV20-1 to TRBJ2-2; 15 bases align to TRBD2. From germline, CDR1 is DFQATT and CDR2 SNEGSKA (reference sequence). V gave up 0 bases and J gave up 2 bases; unmatched junction bases: 4. The CDR3 sequence is 18 residues long. The CDR3 sequence is CSARDWTSGRENTGELFF. CDR3 bases: TGCAGTGCTAGAGACTGGACTAGCGGGAGGGAAAACACCGGGGAGCTGTTTTTT.

This clonotype occurred a few times. V gene TRBV7-9 combines with J gene TRBJ2-7, with 10 bases fitting TRBD1. V gave up 4 bases and J gave up 3 bases; unmatched junction bases: 6. The V gene's germline CDR1 is SEHNR and CDR2 FQNEAQ (reference sequence). CDR3 size: 15 residues. CDR3 nucleotide sequence: TGTGCCAGCAGCTCGCTAGGGACAGGGGACTACGAGCAGTACTTC. Its protein product is CASSSLGTGDYEQYF.